Listed here are 8 T cell receptor beta chains from one sample, sequenced in a study of cytomegalovirus exposure and HLA in healthy donors. PCR used 60 Vbeta primers and 13 Jbeta primers. Assay: immunoSEQ multiplex PCR; the TCRdb copy retains only in-frame clones and omits some. The sample holds around 150,000 clones, 75% to 90% seen once. The source material was PBMCs. The receptors were gathered from a human donor in good health.

This chain links TRBV6-5 with TRBJ1-5; D perhaps matches TRBD1 (6 bases). This CDR3 is 15 amino acids long. CDR1 MNHEY and CDR2 SVGAGI come from the germline V gene. Trimming removed 7 bases from V and 0 bases from J, with 13 bases in between. CDR3 in amino acids: CASMDSEYSNQPQHF. The CDR3 nucleotides read TGTGCCAGCATGGACAGCGAATATAGCAATCAGCCCCAGCATTTT.

This rearrangement joins TRBV7-3 to TRBJ2-3; D possibly corresponds to TRBD2 (5 bases). The germline gives CDR1 SGHTA, CDR2 FQGTGA. CDR3 length: 14 residues. The ends were cut back, 1 base at V and 0 bases at J, with 5 bases in the middle. Here the CDR3 reads CASSLSGSTDTQYF. The CDR3, as DNA: TGTGCCAGCAGCTTAAGCGGGAGCACAGATACGCAGTATTTT.

A single count supports this clone. The gene calls are TRBV9 and TRBJ2-7; TRBD1 matches at 8 bases. V was pared by 4 bases and J by 2 bases, with 8 bases of the junction left unmatched. CDR1 and CDR2 from the germline V gene are SGDLS and YYNGEE. CDR3 size: 15 residues. CDR3: CASSPKRDRTYEQYF. In DNA, the CDR3 is TGTGCCAGCAGCCCGAAAAGGGACAGGACCTACGAGCAGTACTTC. The full variable domain, its missing parts supplied by reference TRBV9 and TRBJ2-7, is DSGVTQTPKHLITATGQRVTLRCSPRSGDLSVYWYQQSLDQGLQFLIQYYNGEERAKGNILERFSAQQFPDLHSELNLSSLELGDSALYFCASSPKRDRTYEQYFGPGTRLTVT.

J is TRBJ1-2 and V is TRBV6-5; D is possibly TRBD1 (6 bases). The length of the CDR3 is 12 residues. Trimming removed 4 bases from V and 8 bases from J, with 11 bases in between. From germline, CDR1 is MNHEY and CDR2 SVGAGI. The DNA of the CDR3 is TGTGCCAGCAGTTCTACAGGGCTAGGCTACACCTTC. Translated, it gives CASSSTGLGYTF.

The rearrangement joins TRBV19 to TRBJ1-4; 9 bases line up with TRBD1. The CDR3 consists of 15 residues. CDR1 LNHDA and CDR2 SQIVND come from the germline V gene (reference sequence). After removal of 5 bases from V and 3 bases from J, the junction contained 4 bases not matched to a gene. The CDR3 DNA reads TGTGCCAGTAGTGCGACAGGGGGACCTAATGAAAAACTGTTTTTT. Protein: CASSATGGPNEKLFF.

The chain carries TRBV10-3 and TRBJ2-7, with 9 bases aligning to TRBD1. The CDR3 contains 16 residues. V shed 1 base, J shed 2 bases, and the junction held 6 bases outside the gene matches. CDR1 and CDR2 from the germline V gene are ENHRY and SYGVKD. CDR3 region: CAISEYPGQGTYEQYF. For the CDR3, the DNA is TGTGCCATCAGTGAGTACCCGGGACAGGGTACCTACGAGCAGTACTTC.

The CDR3 loop is CASSNGQGTYGYTF. The CDR3 coding sequence is TGTGCCAGCAGTAATGGACAGGGAACCTATGGCTACACCTTC. The chain joins TRBV6-5 to TRBJ1-2; TRBD1 matches 8 bases. The CDR3 totals 14 residues. The V and J ends lost 5 bases and 4 bases, in that order; junction bases with no gene match: 6. The germline V gene encodes CDR1 MNHEY and CDR2 SVGAGI.

The chain is built from TRBV11-2 and TRBJ2-3, with D perhaps TRBD2 (6 bases). This CDR3 contains 15 residues. Germline V CDR1 and CDR2: SGHAT, FQNNGV. The V and J ends lost 5 bases and 3 bases respectively, with 15 bases between them. The CDR3 sequence: CASSTNVGGTDTQYF. Written as DNA, the CDR3 is TGTGCCAGCAGCACCAACGTTGGGGGGACAGATACGCAGTATTTT.